Sequencing of this TCR beta chain was carried out in a study of regulatory T cells in long-lasting Graves disease. General study results and limits: Persistent cases of Graves' showed reduced TCR diversity relative to newly diagnosed patients. Patients with persistent disease showed a bias toward TRBV28, TRBJ1-2 and TRBJ2-5.

HTBI primers from iRepertoire and Arm-PCR of CDR3 regions yielded the TCR beta libraries. Per the original data handling: Gene usage covered approximately 65 TRBV and 14 TRBJ segments. MiXCR, run by TCRdb on the multiplex PCR reads, gives a single entry per CDR3 protein. For this entry, the V and J calls and clone size follow TCRdb and not the study's own pipeline. The sample records approximately 310,000 distinct CDR3 sequences, under 20% being singletons. CDR1 is DFQATT, CDR2 SNEGSKA, per germline (reference sequence). CDR3 length: 15 amino acids. V trimming: 1 base; J trimming: 4 bases; junction bases outside the gene matches: 5. Specified time point: newly diagnosed GD, antithyroid drugs for less than 3 months. Preparation of the TCR library used RNA extracted from PBMCs. This clonotype was picked up many times. No antigen is known for it.

The genes are TRBV20-1 and TRBJ2-3; 10 positions match TRBD2. The clonotype was recovered from a female donor with Graves disease. The sequencing here drew on peripheral blood mononuclear cells (PBMCs), taken at new diagnosis, from a patient treated with antithyroid drugs. The CDR3 here is CSARGSSGSPDTQYF. The CDR3 region has the DNA TGCAGTGCTAGAGGCTCTAGCGGGAGTCCAGATACGCAGTATTTT.